These T cell receptor beta chains were read from a single sample in a study of cytomegalovirus exposure and HLA in healthy donors. The assay was immunoSEQ multiplex PCR, and TCRdb's table has in-frame clones only and misses some. The data hold 120,000 to 150,000 clones, with approximately 83% observed a single time. Sample: PBMCs. All receptors derive from a male donor in good health and CMV-seronegative. The CDR3 runs from the conserved cysteine through the conserved F or W. The D gene is left open where the match is weak. Where a row states a size, it is once, few, many or the class of an expanded clone; other rows omit it.

V,size,D,J,DNA,CDR3
TRBV19,NA,TRBD1,TRBJ1-1,TGTGCCAGTAGTACTAATAGGAGGGGGCGATACACTGAAGCTTTCTTT,CASSTNRRGRYTEAFF
TRBV7-6,once,NA,TRBJ2-1,TGTGCCAGCAGCTCCCATCGCCCGGGAGACAATGAGCAGTTCTTC,CASSSHRPGDNEQFF
TRBV18,NA,NA,TRBJ2-1,TGTGCCAGCTCTCAAACTACCTCCCCAGCGGGCCCAGGAGACAATGAGCAGTTCTTC,CASSQTTSPAGPGDNEQFF
TRBV7-9,NA,NA,TRBJ1-1,TGTGCCAGCAGCCCATCGGACATAGGAGTCACTGAAGCTTTCTTT,CASSPSDIGVTEAFF
TRBV2,NA,NA,TRBJ2-3,TGTGCCAGCAGCGGACCCGGGGACACAGATACGCAGTATTTT,CASSGPGDTDTQYF
TRBV28,NA,TRBD2,TRBJ2-7,TGTGCCAGCAGTTCAAACCCGGGACTAGCGAGCTCCTACGAGCAGTACTTC,CASSSNPGLASSYEQYF
TRBV11-3,NA,NA,TRBJ1-1,TGTGCCAGCAGCTTCCGACCGGGCACTGAAGCTTTCTTT,CASSFRPGTEAFF
TRBV6-5,NA,TRBD2,TRBJ2-1,TGTGCCAGCAGTTACCTCGCGGGAGGTAGTTACAATGAGCAGTTCTTC,CASSYLAGGSYNEQFF
TRBV30,NA,TRBD2,TRBJ2-1,TGTGCCTGGAGCGGTAGCGGGAGAATAAATGAGCAGTTCTTC,CAWSGSGRINEQFF
TRBV27,NA,NA,TRBJ1-2,TGTGCCAGCAGTTTTGGGGGGGACTATGGCTACACCTTC,CASSFGGDYGYTF
TRBV5-5,once,NA,TRBJ2-5,TGTGCCAGCACCGCCTCTCAGGGGTTGGTAGAGACCCAGTACTTC,CASTASQGLVETQYF
TRBV28,NA,NA,TRBJ2-5,TGTGCCAGCAGCTTAACGGGACATTACCAAGAGACCCAGTACTTC,CASSLTGHYQETQYF
TRBV6-5,NA,TRBD1,TRBJ2-7,TGTGCCAGCAGTTACTCTTCTGGGACAGGGACTGGCGAGCAGTACTTC,CASSYSSGTGTGEQYF
TRBV9,NA,NA,TRBJ2-1,TGTGCCAGCAGCGTAGGTAGCTCCTACAATGAGCAGTTCTTC,CASSVGSSYNEQFF
TRBV5-6,NA,NA,TRBJ2-7,TGTGCCAGCAGCTTGCAGGGGTTATCCTACGAGCAGTACTTC,CASSLQGLSYEQYF
TRBV7-2,NA,NA,TRBJ2-3,TGTGCCAGCAGCTCAGGACAGAGCACAGATACGCAGTATTTT,CASSSGQSTDTQYF
TRBV30,NA,NA,TRBJ1-1,TGTGCCTGGAGCATTAACACTGAAGCTTTCTTT,CAWSINTEAFF
TRBV9,NA,TRBD2,TRBJ2-7,TGTGCCAGCAGCGGGACTAGCCCCCACGAGCAGTACTTC,CASSGTSPHEQYF
TRBV5-4,NA,TRBD2,TRBJ2-7,TGTGCCAGCAGCTCCGGGGTAGCGGGAGCGGGTAGCGAGCAGTACTTC,CASSSGVAGAGSEQYF
TRBV5-1,NA,NA,TRBJ1-6,TGCGCCAGCAGCTTGGAGGTCGGAGGTGTATCACCCCTCCACTTT,CASSLEVGGVSPLHF
TRBV5-6,NA,TRBD2,TRBJ2-5,TGTGCCAGCAGCCCTGGGACTAGCGGGATTGGCCAGTACTTC,CASSPGTSGIGQYF
TRBV7-6,NA,NA,TRBJ1-1,TGTGCCAGCAGCTTAACAGGGAACACTGAAGCTTTCTTT,CASSLTGNTEAFF
TRBV30,NA,NA,TRBJ2-2,TGTGCCTGGAGTGTACTAGGTGCCGGGGAGCTGTTTTTT,CAWSVLGAGELFF
TRBV19,NA,TRBD2,TRBJ2-1,TGTGCCAGTAGTATAATTAGCGGGACTTCAAATGAGCAGTTCTTC,CASSIISGTSNEQFF
TRBV9,NA,TRBD2,TRBJ2-1,TGTGCCAGCAGCCCGCACCTGGGGGGGAGCTCCTACAATGAGCAGTTCTTC,CASSPHLGGSSYNEQFF
TRBV6-5,NA,NA,TRBJ2-7,TGTGCCAGCAGTTACGTCGGGGGGACACCTGTTAAGTACTTC,CASSYVGGTPVKYF
TRBV6-5,NA,NA,TRBJ2-2,TGTGCCAGCAGTTACGAGTTTCGGTTCCCCGGGGAGCTGTTTTTT,CASSYEFRFPGELFF
TRBV5-1,NA,NA,TRBJ2-7,TGCGCCAGCAGCTTGAAAATAGTAAAAACCTACGAGCAGTACTTC,CASSLKIVKTYEQYF
TRBV2,NA,NA,TRBJ2-1,TGTGCCAGCACCGGAATGGGAGTGGAGGAGCAGTTCTTC,CASTGMGVEEQFF
TRBV23-1,NA,TRBD1,TRBJ2-7,TGCGCCAGCAGTTGGGACAGGGGGCTGAACTTC,CASSWDRGLNF